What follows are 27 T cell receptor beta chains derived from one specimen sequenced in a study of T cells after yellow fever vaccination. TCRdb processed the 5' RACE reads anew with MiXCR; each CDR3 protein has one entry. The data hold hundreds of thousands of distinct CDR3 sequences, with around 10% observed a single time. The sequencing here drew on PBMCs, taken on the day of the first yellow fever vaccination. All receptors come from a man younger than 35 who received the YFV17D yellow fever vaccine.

CDR3 residues: CASSLTGTGDSPLHF. CDR3 sequence (DNA): TGTGCCAGTAGTTTGACCGGGACAGGGGATTCACCCCTCCACTTT. The chain has TRBV19 and TRBJ1-6; 10 nucleotides line up with TRBD1. The CDR3 runs to 15 residues. Trimming cost V 5 bases and J 8 bases; bases outside gene matches: 6. CDR1 is LNHDA and CDR2 is SQIVND in the germline V gene (reference sequence).

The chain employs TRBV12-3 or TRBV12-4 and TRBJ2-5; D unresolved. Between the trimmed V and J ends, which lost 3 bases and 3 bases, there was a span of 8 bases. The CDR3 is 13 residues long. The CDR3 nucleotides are TGTGCCAGCAGTTTTTTTTCCGAAGAGACCCAGTACTTC. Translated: CASSFFSEETQYF.

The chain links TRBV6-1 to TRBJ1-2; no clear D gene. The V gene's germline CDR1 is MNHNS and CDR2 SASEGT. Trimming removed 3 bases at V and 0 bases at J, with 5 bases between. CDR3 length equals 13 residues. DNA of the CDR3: TGTGCCAGCAGTGAGCAGCCTAACTATGGCTACACCTTC. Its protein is CASSEQPNYGYTF.

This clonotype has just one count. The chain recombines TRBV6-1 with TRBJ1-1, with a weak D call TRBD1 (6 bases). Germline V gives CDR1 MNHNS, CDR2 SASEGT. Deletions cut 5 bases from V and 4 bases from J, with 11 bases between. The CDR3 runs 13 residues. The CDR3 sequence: CASSRTVFTEAFF. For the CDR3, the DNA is TGTGCCAGCAGTAGGACAGTTTTCACTGAAGCTTTCTTT.

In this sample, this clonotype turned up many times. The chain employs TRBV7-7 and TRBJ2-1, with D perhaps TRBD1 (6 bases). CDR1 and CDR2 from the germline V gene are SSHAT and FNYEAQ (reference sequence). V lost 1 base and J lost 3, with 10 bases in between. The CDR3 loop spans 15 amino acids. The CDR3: CASSLGMDSYNEQFF. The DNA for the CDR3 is TGTGCCAGCAGCTTAGGAATGGACAGCTACAATGAGCAGTTCTTC.

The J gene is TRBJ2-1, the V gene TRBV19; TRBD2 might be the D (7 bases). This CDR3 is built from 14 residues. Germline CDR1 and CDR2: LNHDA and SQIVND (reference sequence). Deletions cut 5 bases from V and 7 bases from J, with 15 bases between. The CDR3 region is CASSLLGGQNEQFF. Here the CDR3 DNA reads TGTGCCAGTAGTCTCCTCGGGGGGCAAAATGAGCAGTTCTTC.

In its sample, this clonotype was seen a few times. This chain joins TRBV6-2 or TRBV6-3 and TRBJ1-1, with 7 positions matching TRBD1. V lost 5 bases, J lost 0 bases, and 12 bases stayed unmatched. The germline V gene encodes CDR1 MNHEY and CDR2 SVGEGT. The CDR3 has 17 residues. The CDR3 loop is CASSLPTGRVLNTEAFF. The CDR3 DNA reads TGTGCCAGCAGTCTTCCGACAGGGAGGGTTTTGAACACTGAAGCTTTCTTT.

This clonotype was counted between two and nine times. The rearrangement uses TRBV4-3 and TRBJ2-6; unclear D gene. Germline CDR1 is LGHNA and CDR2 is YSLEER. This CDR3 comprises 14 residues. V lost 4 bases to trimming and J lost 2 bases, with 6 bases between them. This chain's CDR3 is CASSPQAGANVLTF. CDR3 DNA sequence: TGCGCCAGCAGCCCCCAGGCTGGGGCCAACGTCCTGACTTTC.

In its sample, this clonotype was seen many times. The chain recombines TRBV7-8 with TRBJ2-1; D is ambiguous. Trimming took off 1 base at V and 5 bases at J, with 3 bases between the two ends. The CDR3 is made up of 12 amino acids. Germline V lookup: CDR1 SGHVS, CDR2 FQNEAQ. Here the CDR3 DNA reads TGTGCCAGCAGCTTAGGGGACAATGAGCAGTTCTTC. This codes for CASSLGDNEQFF.

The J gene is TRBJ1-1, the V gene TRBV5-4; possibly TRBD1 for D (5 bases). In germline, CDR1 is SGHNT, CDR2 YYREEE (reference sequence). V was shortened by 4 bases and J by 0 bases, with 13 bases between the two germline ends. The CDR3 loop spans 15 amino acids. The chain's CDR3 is CASSRGQELNTEAFF. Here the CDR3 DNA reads TGTGCCAGCAGCCGGGGCCAGGAGTTGAACACTGAAGCTTTCTTT.

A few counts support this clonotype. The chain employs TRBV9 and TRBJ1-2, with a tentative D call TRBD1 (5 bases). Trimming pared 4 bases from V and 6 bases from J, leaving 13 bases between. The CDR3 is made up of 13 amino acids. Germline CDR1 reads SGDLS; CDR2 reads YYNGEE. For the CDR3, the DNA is TGTGCCAGCAGCAGGACACATCTTGATGGCTACACCTTC. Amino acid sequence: CASSRTHLDGYTF. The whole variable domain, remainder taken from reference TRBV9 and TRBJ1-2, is DSGVTQTPKHLITATGQRVTLRCSPRSGDLSVYWYQQSLDQGLQFLIQYYNGEERAKGNILERFSAQQFPDLHSELNLSSLELGDSALYFCASSRTHLDGYTFGSGTRLTVV.

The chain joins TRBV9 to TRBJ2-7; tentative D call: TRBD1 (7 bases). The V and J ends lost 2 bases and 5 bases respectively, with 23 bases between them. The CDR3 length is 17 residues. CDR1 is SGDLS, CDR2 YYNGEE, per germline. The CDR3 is CASSVLPGGKDKHEQYF. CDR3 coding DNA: TGTGCCAGCAGCGTGTTACCAGGGGGGAAGGATAAACACGAGCAGTACTTC.

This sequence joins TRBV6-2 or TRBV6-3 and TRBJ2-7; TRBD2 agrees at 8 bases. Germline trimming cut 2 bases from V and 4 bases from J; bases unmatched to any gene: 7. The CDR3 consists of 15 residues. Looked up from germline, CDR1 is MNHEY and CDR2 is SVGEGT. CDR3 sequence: CASSYPGLASYEQYF. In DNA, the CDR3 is TGTGCCAGCAGTTACCCCGGACTAGCCTCTTACGAGCAGTACTTC.

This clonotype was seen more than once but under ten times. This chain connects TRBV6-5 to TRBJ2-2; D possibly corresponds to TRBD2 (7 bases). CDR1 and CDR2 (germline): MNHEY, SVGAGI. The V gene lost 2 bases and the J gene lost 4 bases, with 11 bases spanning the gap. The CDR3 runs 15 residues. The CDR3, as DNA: TGTGCCAGCAGTTACGGGGGGGCGGGCACCGGGGAGCTGTTTTTT. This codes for CASSYGGAGTGELFF.

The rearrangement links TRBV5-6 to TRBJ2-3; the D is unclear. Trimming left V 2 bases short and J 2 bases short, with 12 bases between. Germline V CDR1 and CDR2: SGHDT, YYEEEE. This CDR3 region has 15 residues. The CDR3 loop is CASSFNSPPTDTQYF. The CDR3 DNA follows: TGTGCCAGCAGCTTTAACTCCCCGCCCACAGATACGCAGTATTTT. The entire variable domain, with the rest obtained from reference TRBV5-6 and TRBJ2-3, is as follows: DAGVTQSPTHLIKTRGQQVTLRCSPKSGHDTVSWYQQALGQGPQFIFQYYEEEERQRGNFPDRFSGHQFPNYSSELNVNALLLGDSALYLCASSFNSPPTDTQYFGPGTRLTVL.

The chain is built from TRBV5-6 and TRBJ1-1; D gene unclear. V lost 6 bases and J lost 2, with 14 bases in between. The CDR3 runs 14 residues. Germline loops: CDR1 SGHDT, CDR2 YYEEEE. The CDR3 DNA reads TGTGCCAGCATCTCTTGGCAGATAAACACTGAAGCTTTCTTT. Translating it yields CASISWQINTEAFF. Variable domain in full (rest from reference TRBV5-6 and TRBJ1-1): DAGVTQSPTHLIKTRGQQVTLRCSPKSGHDTVSWYQQALGQGPQFIFQYYEEEERQRGNFPDRFSGHQFPNYSSELNVNALLLGDSALYLCASISWQINTEAFFGQGTRLTVV.

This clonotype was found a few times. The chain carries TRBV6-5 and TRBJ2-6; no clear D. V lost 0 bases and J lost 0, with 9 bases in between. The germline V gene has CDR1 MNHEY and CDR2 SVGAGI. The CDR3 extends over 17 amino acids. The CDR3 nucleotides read TGTGCCAGCAGTTACTCCCCACCCCACTCTGGGGCCAACGTCCTGACTTTC. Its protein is CASSYSPPHSGANVLTF.

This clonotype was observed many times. CDR3 protein: CAISELPTGPNTGELFF. In DNA, the CDR3 is TGTGCCATCAGTGAGCTCCCGACGGGACCCAACACCGGGGAGCTGTTTTTT. The V call is TRBV10-3, the J call TRBJ2-2; D might be TRBD1 or TRBD2, each matching 5 bases. V was clipped by 2 bases and J by 2 bases, with 15 bases between them. CDR3 length equals 17 residues. Germline CDR1 ENHRY, CDR2 SYGVKD.

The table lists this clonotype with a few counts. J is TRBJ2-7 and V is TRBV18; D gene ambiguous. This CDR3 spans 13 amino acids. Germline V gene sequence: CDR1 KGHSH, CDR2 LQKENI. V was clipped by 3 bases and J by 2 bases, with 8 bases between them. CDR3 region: CASSPLRTYEQYF. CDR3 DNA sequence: TGTGCCAGCTCACCGTTGCGAACCTACGAGCAGTACTTC.

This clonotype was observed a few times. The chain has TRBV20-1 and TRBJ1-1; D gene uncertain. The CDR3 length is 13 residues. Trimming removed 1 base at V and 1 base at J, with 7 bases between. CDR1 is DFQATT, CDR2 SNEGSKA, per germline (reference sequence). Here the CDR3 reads CSARVSGNTEAFF. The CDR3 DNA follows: TGCAGTGCTAGAGTTTCTGGGAACACTGAAGCTTTCTTT.

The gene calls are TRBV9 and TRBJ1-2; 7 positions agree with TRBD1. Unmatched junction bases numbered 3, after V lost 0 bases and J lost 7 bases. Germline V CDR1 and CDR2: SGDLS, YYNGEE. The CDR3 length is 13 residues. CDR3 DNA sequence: TGTGCCAGCAGCGTAGGAGGGGGCGGTGGCTACACCTTC. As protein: CASSVGGGGGYTF.

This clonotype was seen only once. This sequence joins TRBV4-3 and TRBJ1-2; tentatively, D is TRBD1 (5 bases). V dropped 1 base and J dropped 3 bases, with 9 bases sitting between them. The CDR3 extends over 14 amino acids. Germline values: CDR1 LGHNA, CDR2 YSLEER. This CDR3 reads CASSQVTAYYGYTF. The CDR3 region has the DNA TGCGCCAGCAGCCAAGTGACAGCCTACTATGGCTACACCTTC.

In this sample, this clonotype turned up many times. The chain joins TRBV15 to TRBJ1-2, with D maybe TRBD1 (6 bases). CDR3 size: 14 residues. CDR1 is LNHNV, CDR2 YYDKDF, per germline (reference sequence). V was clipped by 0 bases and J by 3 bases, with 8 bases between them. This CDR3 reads CATSREAGDYGYTF. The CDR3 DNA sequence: TGTGCCACCAGCAGAGAAGCAGGGGACTATGGCTACACCTTC. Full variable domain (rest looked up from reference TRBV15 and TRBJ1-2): DAMVIQNPRYQVTQFGKPVTLSCSQTLNHNVMYWYQQKSSQAPKLLFHYYDKDFNNEADTPDNFQSRRPNTSFCFLDIRSPGLGDTAMYLCATSREAGDYGYTFGSGTRLTVV.

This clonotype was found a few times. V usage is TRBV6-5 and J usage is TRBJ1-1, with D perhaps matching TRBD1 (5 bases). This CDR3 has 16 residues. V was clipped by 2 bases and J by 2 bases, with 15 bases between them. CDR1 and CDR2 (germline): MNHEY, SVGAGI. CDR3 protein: CASSYASRDFNTEAFF. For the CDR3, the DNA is TGTGCCAGCAGTTACGCCTCCAGGGATTTCAACACTGAAGCTTTCTTT.

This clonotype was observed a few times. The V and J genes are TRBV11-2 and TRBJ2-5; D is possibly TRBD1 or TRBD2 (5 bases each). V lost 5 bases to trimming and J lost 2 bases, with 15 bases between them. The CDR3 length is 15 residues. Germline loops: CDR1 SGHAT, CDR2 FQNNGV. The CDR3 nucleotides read TGTGCCAGCAGCCCCAGCCCCGAGGGGCAAGAGACCCAGTACTTC. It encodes CASSPSPEGQETQYF.

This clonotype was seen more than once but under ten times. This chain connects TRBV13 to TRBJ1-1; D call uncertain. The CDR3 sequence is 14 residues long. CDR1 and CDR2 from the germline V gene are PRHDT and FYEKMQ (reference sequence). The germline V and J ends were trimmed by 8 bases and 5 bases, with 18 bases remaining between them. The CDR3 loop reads CASQGAEERTEAFF. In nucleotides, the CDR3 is TGTGCCAGCCAAGGCGCCGAGGAGAGGACTGAAGCTTTCTTT.

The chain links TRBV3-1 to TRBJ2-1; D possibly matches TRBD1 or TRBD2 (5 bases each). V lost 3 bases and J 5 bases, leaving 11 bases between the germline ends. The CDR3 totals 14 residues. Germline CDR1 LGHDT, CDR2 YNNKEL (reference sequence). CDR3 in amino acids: CASSQRGPHNEQFF. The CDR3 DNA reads TGTGCCAGCAGCCAGAGGGGCCCCCACAATGAGCAGTTCTTC.